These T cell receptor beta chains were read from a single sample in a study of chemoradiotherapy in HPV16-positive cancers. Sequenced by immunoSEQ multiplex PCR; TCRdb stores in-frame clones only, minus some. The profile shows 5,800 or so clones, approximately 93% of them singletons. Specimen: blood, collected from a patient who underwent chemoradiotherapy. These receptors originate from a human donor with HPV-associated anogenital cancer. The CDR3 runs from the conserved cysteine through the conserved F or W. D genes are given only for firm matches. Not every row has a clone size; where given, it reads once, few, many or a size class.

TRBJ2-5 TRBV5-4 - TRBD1 CASSPTGGAVETQYF TGTGCCAGCAGCCCGACAGGGGGGGCGGTGGAGACCCAGTACTTC
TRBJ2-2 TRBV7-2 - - CASSPFGTGELFF TGTGCCAGCAGCCCATTCGGCACCGGGGAGCTGTTTTTT
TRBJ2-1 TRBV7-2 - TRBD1 CASSSPDRASYNEQFF TGTGCCAGCAGCTCCCCGGACAGGGCCTCCTACAATGAGCAGTTCTTC
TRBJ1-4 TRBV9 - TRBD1 CASGVTGATNEKLFF TGTGCCAGCGGCGTGACAGGGGCTACTAATGAAAAACTGTTTTTT
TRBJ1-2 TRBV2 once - CASSGTVANYGYTF TGTGCCAGCAGTGGGACAGTAGCTAACTATGGCTACACCTTC
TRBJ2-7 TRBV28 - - CASRWTVTTYEQYF TGTGCCAGCAGGTGGACAGTTACCACCTACGAGCAGTACTTC
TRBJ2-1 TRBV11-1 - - CASSWRREQFF TGTGCCAGCAGCTGGCGACGTGAGCAGTTCTTC
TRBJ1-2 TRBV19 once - CASSPLRQGDYGYTF TGTGCCAGTAGCCCTCTGCGCCAGGGAGACTATGGCTACACCTTC
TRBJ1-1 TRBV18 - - CASSPPNTEAFF TGTGCCAGCTCACCACCTAACACTGAAGCTTTCTTT
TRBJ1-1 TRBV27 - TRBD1 CASSTGEGYTEAFF TGTGCCAGCAGCACAGGGGAAGGGTACACTGAAGCTTTCTTT
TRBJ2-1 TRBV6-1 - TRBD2 CASTFGLASEQFF TGTGCCAGCACCTTTGGACTAGCGAGTGAGCAGTTCTTC
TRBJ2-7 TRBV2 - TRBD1 CASTLQGRGYEQYF TGTGCCAGCACCCTACAGGGCAGGGGGTACGAGCAGTACTTC
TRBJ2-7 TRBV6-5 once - CASSPLGVPYEQYF TGTGCCAGCAGTCCTCTAGGGGTTCCCTACGAGCAGTACTTC
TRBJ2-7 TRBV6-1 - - CASSVDGNYEQYF TGTGCCAGCAGTGTAGACGGAAACTACGAGCAGTACTTC
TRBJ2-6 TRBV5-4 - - CASSSGQVASGANVLTF TGTGCCAGCAGCTCAGGCCAAGTAGCCTCTGGGGCCAACGTCCTGACTTTC
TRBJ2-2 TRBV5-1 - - CASSPRASEELFF TGCGCCAGCAGCCCCCGGGCCTCGGAGGAGCTGTTTTTT
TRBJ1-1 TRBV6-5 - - CASKMDGGNTEAFF TGTGCCAGCAAGATGGACGGGGGGAACACTGAAGCTTTCTTT
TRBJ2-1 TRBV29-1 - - CSVSWGSYNEQFF TGCAGCGTTAGTTGGGGCTCCTACAATGAGCAGTTCTTC
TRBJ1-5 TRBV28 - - CASSPSPGGSGYQPQHF TGTGCCAGCAGTCCCTCACCGGGGGGCAGTGGTTATCAGCCCCAGCATTTT
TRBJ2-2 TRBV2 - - CASRNVRGFTGELFF TGTGCCAGCAGAAACGTCAGGGGTTTCACCGGGGAGCTGTTTTTT
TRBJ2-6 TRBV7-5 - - CARRRECRQSRANVLTF TGTGCCAGAAGACGGGAGTGTAGACAAAGTCGGGCCAACGTCCTGACTTTC
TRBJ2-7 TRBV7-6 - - CASSQGSSYEQYF TGTGCCAGCAGCCAGGGGTCTTCCTACGAGCAGTACTTC
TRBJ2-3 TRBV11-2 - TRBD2 CASSLAGGRWDTQYF TGTGCCAGCAGCTTAGCGGGAGGGCGATGGGATACGCAGTATTTT
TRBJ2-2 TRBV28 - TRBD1 CASRGRGYDTGELFF TGTGCCAGCAGAGGCAGGGGGTACGACACCGGGGAGCTGTTTTTT
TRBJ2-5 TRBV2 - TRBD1 CASATGEETQYF TGTGCCAGCGCCACAGGGGAAGAGACCCAGTACTTC
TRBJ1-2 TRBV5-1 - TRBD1 CASSRDRGIYGYTF TGCGCCAGCAGCCGAGACAGGGGGATCTATGGCTACACCTTC
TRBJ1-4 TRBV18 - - CASSPGVGEKLFF TGTGCCAGCTCACCAGGGGTTGGGGAAAAACTGTTTTTT
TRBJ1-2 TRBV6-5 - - CASSYLRFANYGYTF TGTGCCAGCAGTTACCTACGGTTCGCTAACTATGGCTACACCTTC
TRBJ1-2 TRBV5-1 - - CASSFGGVRFLYYGYTF TGCGCCAGCAGCTTTGGAGGGGTGCGATTCCTTTACTATGGCTACACCTTC
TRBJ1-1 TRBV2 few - CASSEVAGVGDTEAFF TGTGCCAGCAGTGAAGTTGCAGGGGTAGGGGACACTGAAGCTTTCTTT